This T cell receptor (beta chain) was identified during a study of cytomegalovirus exposure and HLA in healthy donors. The study's findings and limits: Most TCR beta V segments were productive about 87% or about 30% of the time in an earlier analysis. As a later analysis showed, several of the most significant clusters appeared to be linked to common viral pathogens. Excluded were some V segments that proved indistinguishable, including TRBV6-2 and TRBV6-3.

As concerns this clone: Its specificity is unknown.

Trimming took off 6 bases at V and 0 bases at J, with 11 bases between the two ends. The CDR3 totals 15 residues. Germline-derived CDR1 and CDR2 are MGHDK and SYGVNS. PCR involved 60 Vbeta and 13 Jbeta primers. Per the authors' pipeline: In a later analysis, of about 80 million unique beta chains, some 10 million appeared in at least two donors. Sequencing used immunoSEQ multiplex PCR; TCRdb keeps in-frame clones, though not all of them. V and J calls and clone size are given by that table; D and trimming were obtained from the DNA. The sample carries about 89,000 clones, 85% recorded once. The sequenced sample consisted of PBMCs. The sequence derives from a man aged 35-49 years in good health and CMV-seropositive. The chain recombines TRBV25-1 with TRBJ1-4, with D perhaps matching TRBD1 (6 bases). The CDR3 loop is CASSPHRATNEKLFF. The DNA of the CDR3 is TGTGCCAGCAGCCCTCACAGGGCAACTAATGAAAAACTGTTTTTT.